Reported below is one T cell receptor (beta chain). These data originate in a study of blood T cell repertoires in COVID-19. At the level of the study: PBMCs, B-cell-depleted T cells, or T cells provided the cDNA or gDNA that made up the material.

The CDR3 loop spans 13 amino acids. Germline V lookup: CDR1 GTSNPN, CDR2 SVGIG (reference sequence). Between the trimmed V and J ends, which lost 5 bases and 7 bases, there was a span of 12 bases. TCRdb's copy holds only in-frame clones and misses some; the assay was immunoSEQ multiplex PCR. The table includes about 100,000 clones, about 86% detected once. Sequencing was performed on peripheral blood. This sequence originates from a human donor in a cohort sampled during active COVID-19. The V call is TRBV30, the J call TRBJ1-6; perhaps TRBD1 as D (6 bases). DNA for the CDR3: TGTGCCTGGGCGGACAGACCCAATTCACCCCTCCACTTT. Protein: CAWADRPNSPLHF.